This TCR beta chain was sequenced in a study of T cells in localized non-small cell lung cancer. Adjacent lung samples, free of atypia, were obtained at least 2 cm from the tumor margin. This clone was seen just once. The target antigen is unknown. Broader study findings: Among the tissues sampled, uninvolved adjacent lung had the highest T cell clonality, above tumor.

The CDR3 spans 14 residues. The germline gives CDR1 MDHEN, CDR2 SYDVKM. The V and J ends lost 10 bases and 0 bases, in that order; junction bases with no gene match: 4. Here immunoSEQ multiplex PCR was the method, and the copy in TCRdb shows in-frame clones only, minus some. The sample records more than 2,000 clones, 30% to 40% being singletons. The rearrangement links TRBV28 to TRBJ2-3; 10 bases line up with TRBD2. The TCR comes from a man aged 35-75 years with stage II lung adenocarcinoma. The source material was normal lung tissue next to the tumor, sampled before any cancer treatment. The DNA of the CDR3 is TGTGCCACCGAGCGGGGGGGGAGCACAGATACGCAGTATTTT. It is translated as CATERGGSTDTQYF.